The sequence of this T cell receptor beta chain was determined in a study of T cell responses to AZD1222 COVID-19 vaccine. Broader study findings: Repertoire sampling occurred only after the peak T cell response.

Assay: immunoSEQ multiplex PCR; the TCRdb copy retains only in-frame clones and omits some. The sample has 100,000 to 150,000 clones, around 92% seen once. Points on this clone: Its antigen is unidentified.

V lost 0 bases, J lost 10 bases, and 7 bases stayed unmatched. This CDR3 comprises 16 residues. Germline-derived CDR1 and CDR2 are SGDLS and YYNGEE. Sample: peripheral blood, taken on day 0 of AZD1222 vaccination. V usage is TRBV9 and J usage is TRBJ2-1; TRBD2 matches at 13 bases. This TCR came from an adult in good health. CDR3 in DNA: TGTGCCAGCAGCGTAGCTGGACTAGCGGGAGATTGGGAGCAGTTCTTC. The encoded protein is CASSVAGLAGDWEQFF.